A selection of T cell receptor beta chains follows, all from one sample in a study of T cell clusters in autoimmune cytopenias. From the multiplex PCR reads, TCRdb lists one entry per CDR3 protein and no DNA. This sample contains roughly 8,100 distinct CDR3 sequences. The specimen was peripheral blood. Receptors were obtained from a human donor with an autoimmune cytopenia or autoimmune hepatitis (not recorded which). Each CDR3 is given with its conserved first and last residue. Fields, in order: clone size, J gene, V gene, CDR3 protein. Not every row has a clone size; where given, it reads once, few, many or a size class.

clone size: .
J gene: TRBJ1-2
V gene: TRBV6-5
CDR3 protein: CASSYSAGTNYGYTF

clone size: .
J gene: TRBJ1-5
V gene: TRBV19
CDR3 protein: CASSIGTRGNQPQHF

clone size: .
J gene: TRBJ1-2
V gene: TRBV12-3/TRBV12-4
CDR3 protein: CASSRRDIEGYTF

clone size: medium-sized
J gene: TRBJ1-3
V gene: TRBV19
CDR3 protein: CASSRTGDPSSGNTIYF

clone size: .
J gene: TRBJ2-1
V gene: TRBV5-1
CDR3 protein: CASSLELDSYNEQFF

clone size: .
J gene: TRBJ1-1
V gene: TRBV19
CDR3 protein: CASSTGTYTEAFF

clone size: .
J gene: TRBJ1-4
V gene: TRBV23-1
CDR3 protein: CASSHQPGPLATNEKLFF

clone size: medium-sized
J gene: TRBJ2-3
V gene: TRBV29-1
CDR3 protein: CSVEERRFTDTQYF

clone size: medium-sized
J gene: TRBJ2-1
V gene: TRBV6-6
CDR3 protein: CASSYSTGQGGNEQFF

clone size: .
J gene: TRBJ1-5
V gene: TRBV12-3/TRBV12-4
CDR3 protein: CASAELYSNQPQHF

clone size: .
J gene: TRBJ1-1
V gene: TRBV6-2/TRBV6-3
CDR3 protein: CASSYSNRAAFF